The 11 T cell receptor beta chains listed next were all sequenced from one sample in a study of T-cell reconstitution after alpha-beta-depleted transplantation in children. This sample's TCRbeta library carried unique molecular identifier barcodes. MiXCR was run by TCRdb on the PCR reads, yielding one entry per CDR3 protein. Of 380,000 or so distinct CDR3 sequences in the sample, about an eighth were seen once. The sample was PBMCs, taken from the stem cell graft. The receptors stem from a human donor who donated a stem cell graft to a child with Fanconi anemia.

This chain links TRBV6-2 or TRBV6-3 with TRBJ1-5, with TRBD1 matching over 9 bases. CDR3 length: 15 residues. V lost 6 bases, J lost 5 bases, and 8 bases stayed unmatched. CDR1 is MNHEY and CDR2 is SVGEGT in the germline V gene. CDR3 protein: CASSRTGAQDQPQHF. The DNA for the CDR3 is TGTGCCAGCAGCCGGACAGGGGCCCAGGATCAGCCCCAGCATTTT.

This clonotype was found many times. V is TRBV10-3 and J is TRBJ2-1; D might be TRBD1 (7 bases). Looked up from germline, CDR1 is ENHRY and CDR2 is SYGVKD. Trimming left V 7 bases short and J 8 bases short, with 15 bases between. The CDR3 spans 13 residues. In nucleotides, the CDR3 is TGTGCCATCACCGGGGCAGGGGGGTATGAGCAGTTCTTC. Amino acids: CAITGAGGYEQFF.

V gene TRBV6-1 combines with J gene TRBJ2-2; 9 bases agree with TRBD2. The ends lost 7 bases at V and 5 bases at J; junction bases unmatched: 8. CDR1 is MNHNS, CDR2 SASEGT, per germline. The CDR3 length is 15 residues. This CDR3 reads CASKERGVGTGELFF. CDR3 nucleotide sequence: TGTGCCAGCAAAGAGCGGGGGGTCGGAACCGGGGAGCTGTTTTTT.

This clonotype was detected many times. The chain couples TRBV7-9 to TRBJ1-1, with D unclear. This CDR3 has 13 amino acids. Trimming cost V 5 bases and J 3 bases, with 10 bases left between them. Germline V gene data show CDR1 as SEHNR and CDR2 as FQNEAQ (reference sequence). CDR3: CASSPTRDTEAFF. The CDR3 nucleotides read TGTGCCAGCAGCCCCACCCGAGACACTGAAGCTTTCTTT.

The chain uses TRBV10-3 and TRBJ2-1, with TRBD2 matching over 11 bases. The CDR3 is made up of 15 amino acids. Germline V lookup: CDR1 ENHRY, CDR2 SYGVKD. The V and J ends lost 11 bases and 1 base, in that order; junction bases with no gene match: 7. This CDR3 reads CASTSGVGSYNEQFF. CDR3 DNA sequence: TGTGCCTCGACTAGCGGGGTTGGTTCCTACAATGAGCAGTTCTTC.

The CDR3 sequence: CASSPRGTVSTDTQYF. For the CDR3, the DNA is TGCGCCAGCAGCCCCCGAGGAACAGTTAGCACAGATACGCAGTATTTT. The chain combines TRBV4-1 with TRBJ2-3; no reliable D call. Germline assignment: CDR1 MGHRA and CDR2 YSYEKL. Trimming removed 4 bases at V and 0 bases at J, with 14 bases between. The length of the CDR3 is 16 residues.

This clonotype was recorded a few times. This rearrangement joins TRBV4-2 to TRBJ2-4; 9 nucleotides line up with TRBD2. Germline lookup yields CDR1 LGHNA and CDR2 YNFKEQ. V dropped 0 bases and J dropped 8; count of bases not matched to a gene: 14. The CDR3 is 18 residues long. CDR3 in DNA: TGTGCCAGCAGCCAAGACCGCGGGGGGGGCGGCAAGTGGGACATTCAGTACTTC. Translating gives CASSQDRGGGGKWDIQYF.

This clonotype was observed a few times. For the CDR3, the DNA is TGTGCCAGCAGCTCCTGGGCAGCCTCTGGAAACACCATATATTTT. It specifies CASSSWAASGNTIYF. The chain carries TRBV11-2 and TRBJ1-3; D remains unclear. Per germline, CDR1 SGHAT and CDR2 FQNNGV. This CDR3 comprises 15 residues. Trimming shortened V by 4 bases and J by 0 bases, and 10 bases separated the two germline ends.

A few counts support this clonotype. The rearrangement joins TRBV4-2 to TRBJ2-3, with TRBD2 as a possible D gene (7 bases). Looked up from germline, CDR1 is LGHNA and CDR2 is YNFKEQ. CDR3 length equals 17 residues. The V end was cut by 0 bases, the J end by 3 bases, with 16 bases between. CDR3 loop: CASSQDGGGGRTDTQYF. The CDR3 bases are TGTGCCAGCAGCCAAGATGGAGGGGGGGGCAGAACAGATACGCAGTATTTT.

The table lists this clonotype with a few counts. J is TRBJ2-2 and V is TRBV11-2; TRBD2 might be the D (6 bases). CDR1 and CDR2 (germline): SGHAT, FQNNGV. Trimming cost V 5 bases and J 1 base, with 17 bases left between them. The CDR3 spans 17 residues. Here the CDR3 DNA reads TGTGCCAGCAGCCGCACTAGCTTGAGGGTGAACACCGGGGAGCTGTTTTTT. Translating gives CASSRTSLRVNTGELFF.

The chain combines TRBV5-1 with TRBJ2-3; 7 nucleotides match TRBD2. V dropped 8 bases and J dropped 2; count of bases not matched to a gene: 11. Germline values: CDR1 SGHRS, CDR2 YFSETQ. The length of the CDR3 is 15 residues. The CDR3 DNA reads as TGCGCCAGTTGTTCCGCGGGGGAGACCACAGATACGCAGTATTTT. It is translated as CASCSAGETTDTQYF. The entire variable domain, with the rest obtained from reference TRBV5-1 and TRBJ2-3, is as follows: KAGVTQTPRYLIKTRGQQVTLSCSPISGHRSVSWYQQTPGQGLQFLFEYFSETQRNKGNFPGRFSGRQFSNSRSEMNVSTLELGDSALYLCASCSAGETTDTQYFGPGTRLTVL.